The clone carrying this T cell receptor beta chain was detected once. Antigen specificity is unknown. The germline V gene encodes CDR1 SGHDN and CDR2 FVKESK. The CDR3 is made up of 12 amino acids. V lost 0 bases to trimming and J lost 3 bases, with 3 bases between them. The data were taken from a study of cytomegalovirus exposure and HLA in healthy donors. As for the study in general: Findings of an earlier analysis included some 120 million unique TCR beta sequences from 190 million or so T cells.

Notes on the study in general: Cytomegalovirus-associated TCR beta chains were listed, numbering some 150. Sequencing probably produced one cluster of sequence variants that were highly shared. Per published reports, the classifier diagnosed cytomegalovirus status with high specificity and sensitivity.

It was with 60 Vbeta and 13 Jbeta primers that the PCR ran. The protocol was immunoSEQ multiplex PCR, while the TCRdb copy is restricted to in-frame clones and leaves out a portion. The sample has 200,000 to 250,000 clones; about three quarters are singletons. The TCR comes from a man aged 35 to 55 in good health and CMV-seronegative. The rearrangement joins TRBV14 to TRBJ2-7, with no clear D. Material for sequencing was PBMCs. CDR3 amino acids: CASSQDHYEQYF. CDR3 nucleotides: TGTGCCAGCAGCCAAGATCACTACGAGCAGTACTTC.